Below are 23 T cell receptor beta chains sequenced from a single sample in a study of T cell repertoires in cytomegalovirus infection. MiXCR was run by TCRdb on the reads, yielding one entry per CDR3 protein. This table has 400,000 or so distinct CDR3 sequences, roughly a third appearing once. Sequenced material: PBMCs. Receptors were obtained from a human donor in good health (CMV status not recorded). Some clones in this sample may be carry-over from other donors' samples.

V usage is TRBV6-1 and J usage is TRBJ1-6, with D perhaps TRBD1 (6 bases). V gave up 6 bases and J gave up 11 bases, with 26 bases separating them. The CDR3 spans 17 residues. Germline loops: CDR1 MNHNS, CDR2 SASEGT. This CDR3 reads CASRGGTLVQYQTPLHF. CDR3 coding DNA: TGTGCCAGCAGGGGGGGGACACTCGTCCAATACCAAACACCCCTCCACTTT.

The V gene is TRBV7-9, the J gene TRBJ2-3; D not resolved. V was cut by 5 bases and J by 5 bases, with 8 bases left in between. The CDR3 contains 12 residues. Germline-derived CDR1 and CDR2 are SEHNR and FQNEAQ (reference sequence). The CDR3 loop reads CASSIKRDTQYF. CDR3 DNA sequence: TGTGCCAGCAGCATCAAGAGAGATACGCAGTATTTT.

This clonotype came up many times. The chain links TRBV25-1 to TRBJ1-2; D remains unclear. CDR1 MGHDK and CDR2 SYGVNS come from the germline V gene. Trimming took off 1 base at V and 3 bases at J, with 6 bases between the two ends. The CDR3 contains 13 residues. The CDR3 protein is CASSESGYYGYTF. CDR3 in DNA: TGTGCCAGCAGTGAATCTGGGTACTATGGCTACACCTTC.

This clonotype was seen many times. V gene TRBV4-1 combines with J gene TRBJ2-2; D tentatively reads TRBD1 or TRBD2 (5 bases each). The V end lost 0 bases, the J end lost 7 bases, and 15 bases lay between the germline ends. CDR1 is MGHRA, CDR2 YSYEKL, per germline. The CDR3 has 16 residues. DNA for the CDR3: TGCGCCAGCAGCCAAGAAGACTGGGGGTTGGACGGGGAGCTGTTTTTT. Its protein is CASSQEDWGLDGELFF.

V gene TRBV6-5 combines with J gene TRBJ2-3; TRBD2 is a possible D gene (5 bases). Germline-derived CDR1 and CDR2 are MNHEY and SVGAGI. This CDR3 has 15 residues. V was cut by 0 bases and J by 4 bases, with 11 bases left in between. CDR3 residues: CASSYSGRTSDTQYF. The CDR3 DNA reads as TGTGCCAGCAGTTACTCAGGTCGGACTTCAGATACGCAGTATTTT.

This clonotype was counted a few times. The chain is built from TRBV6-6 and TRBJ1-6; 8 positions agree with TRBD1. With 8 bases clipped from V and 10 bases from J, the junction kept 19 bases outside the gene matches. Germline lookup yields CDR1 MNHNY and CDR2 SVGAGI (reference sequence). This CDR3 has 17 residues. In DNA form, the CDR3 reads TGTGCCAGCGGGCCCCCGGTCGGCAGGGGGCTAGAGTCACCCCTCCACTTT. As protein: CASGPPVGRGLESPLHF.

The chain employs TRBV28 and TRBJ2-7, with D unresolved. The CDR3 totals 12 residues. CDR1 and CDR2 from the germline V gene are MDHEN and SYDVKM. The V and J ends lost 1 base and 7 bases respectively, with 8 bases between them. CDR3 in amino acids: CASSLLSREQYF. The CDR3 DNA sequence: TGTGCCAGCAGTTTATTGAGCCGGGAGCAGTACTTC.

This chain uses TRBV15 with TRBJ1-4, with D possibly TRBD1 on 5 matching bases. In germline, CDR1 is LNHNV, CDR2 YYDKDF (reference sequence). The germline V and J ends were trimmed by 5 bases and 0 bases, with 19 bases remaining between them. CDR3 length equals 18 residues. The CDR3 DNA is TGTGCCACCAGCTCCCGAGGTCTGAGGGGAGCAACTAATGAAAAACTGTTTTTT. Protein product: CATSSRGLRGATNEKLFF.

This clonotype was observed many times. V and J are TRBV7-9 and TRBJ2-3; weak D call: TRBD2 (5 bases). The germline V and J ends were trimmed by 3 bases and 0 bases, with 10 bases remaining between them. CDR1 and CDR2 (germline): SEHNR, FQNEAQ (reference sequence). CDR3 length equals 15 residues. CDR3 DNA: TGTGCCAGCAGCTTCCGACGGGGAAGCACAGATACGCAGTATTTT. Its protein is CASSFRRGSTDTQYF.

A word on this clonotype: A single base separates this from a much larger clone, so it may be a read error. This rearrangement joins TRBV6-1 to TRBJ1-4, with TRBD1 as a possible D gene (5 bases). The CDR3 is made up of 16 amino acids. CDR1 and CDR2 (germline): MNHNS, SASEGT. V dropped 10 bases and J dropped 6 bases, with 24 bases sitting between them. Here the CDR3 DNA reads TGTGCCATCAGCCCGGGACGGACTACGACTCATGAAAAACTGTTTTTT. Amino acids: CAISPGRTTTHEKLFF.

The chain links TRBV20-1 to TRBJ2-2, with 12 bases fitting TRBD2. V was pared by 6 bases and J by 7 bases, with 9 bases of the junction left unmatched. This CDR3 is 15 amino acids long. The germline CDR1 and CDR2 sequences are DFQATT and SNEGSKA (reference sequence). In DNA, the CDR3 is TGCAGTGCGCCCACTAGCGGGGGGTGGGTCGGGGAGCTGTTTTTT. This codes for CSAPTSGGWVGELFF.

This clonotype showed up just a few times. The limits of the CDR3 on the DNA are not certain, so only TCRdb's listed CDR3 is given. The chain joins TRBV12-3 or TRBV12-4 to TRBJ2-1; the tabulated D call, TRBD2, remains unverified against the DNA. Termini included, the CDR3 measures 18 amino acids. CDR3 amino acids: CASSSSGAGGPTLTEQFF.

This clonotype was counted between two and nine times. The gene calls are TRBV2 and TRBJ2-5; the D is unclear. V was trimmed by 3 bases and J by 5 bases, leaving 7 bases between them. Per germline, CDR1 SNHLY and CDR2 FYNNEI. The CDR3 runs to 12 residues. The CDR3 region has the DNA TGTGCCAGCAGTGACAGCGACGAGACCCAGTACTTC. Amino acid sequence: CASSDSDETQYF. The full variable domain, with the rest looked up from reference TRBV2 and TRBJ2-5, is EPEVTQTPSHQVTQMGQEVILRCVPISNHLYFYWYRQILGQKVEFLVSFYNNEISEKSEIFDDQFSVERPDGSNFTLKIRSTKLEDSAMYFCASSDSDETQYFGPGTRLLVL.

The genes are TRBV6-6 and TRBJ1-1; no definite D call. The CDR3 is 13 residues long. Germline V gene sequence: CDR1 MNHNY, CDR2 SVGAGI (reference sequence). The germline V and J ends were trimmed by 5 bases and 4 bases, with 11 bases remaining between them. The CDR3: CASSEWGTTEAFF. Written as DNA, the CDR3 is TGTGCCAGCAGTGAGTGGGGTACCACTGAAGCTTTCTTT.

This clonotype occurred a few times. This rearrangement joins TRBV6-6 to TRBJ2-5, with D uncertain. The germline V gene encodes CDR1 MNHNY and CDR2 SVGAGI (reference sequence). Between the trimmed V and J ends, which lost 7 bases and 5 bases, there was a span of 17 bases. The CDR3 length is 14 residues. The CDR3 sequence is CASNDFEPRETQYF. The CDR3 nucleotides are TGTGCCAGCAATGACTTTGAACCGCGGGAGACCCAGTACTTC.

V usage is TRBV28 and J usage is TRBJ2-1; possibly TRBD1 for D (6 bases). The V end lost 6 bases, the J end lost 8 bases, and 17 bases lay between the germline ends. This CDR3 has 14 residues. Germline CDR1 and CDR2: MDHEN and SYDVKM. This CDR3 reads CASSSPGTTHEQFF. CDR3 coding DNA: TGTGCCAGCAGCTCTCCTGGGACAACCCATGAGCAGTTCTTC.

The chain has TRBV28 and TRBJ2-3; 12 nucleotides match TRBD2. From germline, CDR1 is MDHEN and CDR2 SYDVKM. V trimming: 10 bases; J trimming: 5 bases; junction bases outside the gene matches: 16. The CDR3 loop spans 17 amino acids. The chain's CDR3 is CATLTPSGGAGVDTQYF. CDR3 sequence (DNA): TGTGCCACCCTGACCCCTAGCGGGGGGGCCGGCGTAGATACGCAGTATTTT.

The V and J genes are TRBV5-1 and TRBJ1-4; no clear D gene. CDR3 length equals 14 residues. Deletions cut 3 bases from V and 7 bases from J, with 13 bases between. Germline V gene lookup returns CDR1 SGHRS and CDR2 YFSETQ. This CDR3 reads CASSWTVAGEKLFF. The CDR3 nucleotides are TGCGCCAGCAGCTGGACCGTGGCAGGTGAAAAACTGTTTTTT.

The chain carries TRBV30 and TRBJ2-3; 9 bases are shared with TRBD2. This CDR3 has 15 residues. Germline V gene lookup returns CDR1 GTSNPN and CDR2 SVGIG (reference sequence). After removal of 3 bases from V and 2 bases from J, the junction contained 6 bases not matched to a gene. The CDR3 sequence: CAWSELAGPTDTQYF. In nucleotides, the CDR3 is TGTGCCTGGAGCGAACTAGCGGGCCCCACAGATACGCAGTATTTT.

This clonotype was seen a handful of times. The CDR3 here is CASQLDLGPFYEQYF. The CDR3 bases are TGTGCCAGCCAACTCGACCTAGGACCCTTCTACGAGCAGTACTTC. The gene calls are TRBV7-8 and TRBJ2-7, with unresolved D. Looked up from germline, CDR1 is SGHVS and CDR2 is FQNEAQ. The CDR3 spans 15 residues. Trimming left V 8 bases short and J 3 bases short, with 20 bases between.

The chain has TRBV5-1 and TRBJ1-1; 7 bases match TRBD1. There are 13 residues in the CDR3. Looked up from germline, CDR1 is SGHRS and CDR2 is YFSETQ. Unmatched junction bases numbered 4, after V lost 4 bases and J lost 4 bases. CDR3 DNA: TGCGCCAGCAGCCTCAGGGGGACCACTGAAGCTTTCTTT. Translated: CASSLRGTTEAFF.

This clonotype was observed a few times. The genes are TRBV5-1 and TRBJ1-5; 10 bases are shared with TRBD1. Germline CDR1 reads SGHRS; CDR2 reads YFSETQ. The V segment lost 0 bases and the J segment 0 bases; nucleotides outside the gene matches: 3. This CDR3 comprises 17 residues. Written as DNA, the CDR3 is TGCGCCAGCAGCTTGGGCGGACAGGGGGTTAGCAATCAGCCCCAGCATTTT. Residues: CASSLGGQGVSNQPQHF.

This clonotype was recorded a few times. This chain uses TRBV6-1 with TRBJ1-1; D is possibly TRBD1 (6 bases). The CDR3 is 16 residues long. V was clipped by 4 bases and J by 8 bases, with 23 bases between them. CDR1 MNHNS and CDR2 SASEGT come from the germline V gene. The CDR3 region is CASSVNRVRVYTEAFF. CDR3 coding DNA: TGTGCCAGCAGTGTTAACAGGGTTCGGGTATATACCGAAGCTTTCTTT.